This entry is about one T cell receptor (beta chain). Trimming removed 8 bases from V and 1 base from J; junction bases left unmatched: 1. The V gene's germline CDR1 is MNHEY and CDR2 SVGAGI. CDR3 size: 12 residues. Participants spanned ages roughly 18 to 90 years and resided in roughly 26 US areas. Participants were placed into cohorts based on the clinical history they reported. TCRdb's copy holds only in-frame clones and misses some; the assay was immunoSEQ multiplex PCR. The table has some 170,000 clones, roughly 87% seen once. The source of the sample is a study of blood T cell repertoires in COVID-19. About the research overall: Researchers got acute and convalescent COVID-19 samples from the United States, Italy and Spain.

Source material: PBMCs or T cells enriched from blood (not recorded which). The chain is built from TRBV6-5 and TRBJ1-1; the match to TRBD1 covers 7 bases. This clonotype was sampled from a human donor with acute COVID-19. The donor label of this sample is uncertain. The CDR3, as DNA: TGTGCCAGCCGGACAGGGAACACTGAAGCTTTCTTT. It encodes CASRTGNTEAFF.